A selection of T cell receptor beta chains follows, all from one sample in a study of blood T cells in healthy people across ages. TCRdb redid the calling of the 5' RACE reads with MiXCR, one entry per CDR3 protein. This sample has about 1.8 million distinct CDR3 sequences, with roughly 52% found just once. The material sequenced was blood. These receptors originate from a woman aged 40-49 years in good health. The CDR3 runs from the conserved cysteine through the conserved F or W. The order of the fields is CDR3 length, clone size, J gene, V gene, D gene, CDR3 DNA, CDR3 protein. A D gene is named only where the DNA matches it firmly. The size field is filled for only some rows; it gives once, few, many or a size class.

len: 16; abundance: .; j_gene: TRBJ2-7; v_gene: TRBV20-1; d_gene: TRBD1; CDR3nt: TGCAGTGCTAGAGATCCTAAACAGGGGACCGCGGACGAGCAGTACTTC; CDR3aa: CSARDPKQGTADEQYF
len: 15; abundance: .; j_gene: TRBJ2-5; v_gene: TRBV3-1; d_gene: .; CDR3nt: TGTGCCAGCAGCCGGAACGACATTACCCAAGAGACCCGGTACTTC; CDR3aa: CASSRNDITQETRYF
len: 14; abundance: .; j_gene: TRBJ2-3; v_gene: TRBV20-1; d_gene: .; CDR3nt: TGCAGTGCTAGAGCAGGCCTGGCCGTAGATACGCAGTATTTT; CDR3aa: CSARAGLAVDTQYF
len: 17; abundance: .; j_gene: TRBJ2-3; v_gene: TRBV4-3; d_gene: TRBD2; CDR3nt: TGCGCCAGCAGCCAAGAACTAGCGGGGGTTCGTGCAGATACGCAGTATTTT; CDR3aa: CASSQELAGVRADTQYF
len: 19; abundance: .; j_gene: TRBJ2-1; v_gene: TRBV4-3; d_gene: TRBD2; CDR3nt: TGCGCCAGCAGCCAAGGGGGCCCCGGATCGGGCGGGGGGTACAATGAGCAGTTCTTC; CDR3aa: CASSQGGPGSGGGYNEQFF
len: 17; abundance: few; j_gene: TRBJ2-6; v_gene: TRBV4-3; d_gene: TRBD1; CDR3nt: TGCGCCAGCAGCCAAGAGGCAGGGGGCCCTGGGGCCAACGTCCTGACTTTC; CDR3aa: CASSQEAGGPGANVLTF
len: 14; abundance: .; j_gene: TRBJ2-6; v_gene: TRBV27; d_gene: .; CDR3nt: TGTGCCAGCAGTTTAGCGGTTTTGGCCAACGTCCTGACTTTC; CDR3aa: CASSLAVLANVLTF
len: 15; abundance: .; j_gene: TRBJ1-1; v_gene: TRBV7-2; d_gene: .; CDR3nt: TGTGCCAGCAGCGCCGAGTTGGGGTCCACCACTGAAGCTTTCTTT; CDR3aa: CASSAELGSTTEAFF
len: 15; abundance: few; j_gene: TRBJ1-2; v_gene: TRBV6-2/TRBV6-3; d_gene: .; CDR3nt: TGTGCCAGCAGTTACTCTCACGCGGTTTACTATGGCTACACCTTC; CDR3aa: CASSYSHAVYYGYTF
len: 14; abundance: .; j_gene: TRBJ1-1; v_gene: TRBV20-1; d_gene: .; CDR3nt: TGCAGTGCTAGAGAGACCACAGGGCTAGGTGAAGCTTTCTTT; CDR3aa: CSARETTGLGEAFF